Following are 6 T cell receptor beta chains from one sample sequenced in a study of control samples from healthy donors and cancer patients. This table comes from immunoSEQ multiplex PCR, and its TCRdb copy is limited to in-frame clones, with some not included. Among approximately 150,000 clones listed, 94% were seen once. Sequenced material: blood. All receptors come from a young woman in good health.

The gene calls are TRBV10-2 and TRBJ1-4, with D perhaps TRBD1 (5 bases). V was shortened by 7 bases and J by 0 bases, with 18 bases between the two germline ends. CDR3 length equals 17 residues. CDR1 and CDR2 (germline): WSHSY, SAAADI. Written as DNA, the CDR3 is TGCGCCAGCACTCCGGGACCGGGGCTCGCAACTAATGAAAAACTGTTTTTT. It codes for CASTPGPGLATNEKLFF.

The genes are TRBV10-2 and TRBJ1-1, with 7 positions matching TRBD1. CDR3 length equals 14 residues. CDR1 and CDR2 from the germline V gene are WSHSY and SAAADI. Germline trimming cut 6 bases from V and 2 bases from J; bases unmatched to any gene: 6. The CDR3 loop is CASRLNRGNTEAFF. The CDR3, as DNA: TGCGCCAGCAGACTGAACAGGGGCAACACTGAAGCTTTCTTT.

The chain recombines TRBV7-9 with TRBJ2-3, with D possibly TRBD1 on 5 matching bases. CDR1 is SEHNR and CDR2 is FQNEAQ in the germline V gene (reference sequence). Trimming pared 7 bases from V and 2 bases from J, leaving 16 bases between. The CDR3 contains 15 residues. CDR3 region: CASTVQQGHTDTQYF. DNA of the CDR3: TGTGCCAGCACCGTCCAGCAGGGCCACACAGATACGCAGTATTTT. Combining the CDR3 with reference TRBV7-9 and TRBJ2-3 gives the whole variable domain DTGVSQNPRHKITKRGQNVTFRCDPISEHNRLYWYRQTLGQGPEFLTYFQNEAQLEKSRLLSDRFSAERPKGSFSTLEIQRTEQGDSAMYLCASTVQQGHTDTQYFGPGTRLTVL.

This CDR3 reads CASSLSRDQPQHF. In nucleotides, the CDR3 is TGTGCCAGCAGTTTGAGCCGCGACCAGCCCCAGCATTTT. The V gene is TRBV12-3 or TRBV12-4, the J gene TRBJ1-5; D gene unclear. The germline V and J ends were trimmed by 3 bases and 7 bases, with 10 bases remaining between them. This CDR3 has 13 residues.

The chain has TRBV6-5 and TRBJ1-2; D is ambiguous. The CDR3 has 12 residues. From germline, CDR1 is MNHEY and CDR2 SVGAGI. With 8 bases removed from V and 4 bases from J, the gap between germline ends came to 11 bases. The CDR3 DNA sequence: TGTGCCAGCTCCCTGGTCGGCTATGGCTACACCTTC. This gives the protein CASSLVGYGYTF.

The V and J genes are TRBV6-1 and TRBJ1-5; D might be TRBD1 (6 bases). The CDR3 extends over 16 amino acids. Trimming took 4 bases from V and 0 from J, leaving 13 bases between them. Looked up from germline, CDR1 is MNHNS and CDR2 is SASEGT. In DNA form, the CDR3 reads TGTGCCAGCAGTGCCGTGCGGGGGCCTAGCAATCAGCCCCAGCATTTT. This codes for CASSAVRGPSNQPQHF.